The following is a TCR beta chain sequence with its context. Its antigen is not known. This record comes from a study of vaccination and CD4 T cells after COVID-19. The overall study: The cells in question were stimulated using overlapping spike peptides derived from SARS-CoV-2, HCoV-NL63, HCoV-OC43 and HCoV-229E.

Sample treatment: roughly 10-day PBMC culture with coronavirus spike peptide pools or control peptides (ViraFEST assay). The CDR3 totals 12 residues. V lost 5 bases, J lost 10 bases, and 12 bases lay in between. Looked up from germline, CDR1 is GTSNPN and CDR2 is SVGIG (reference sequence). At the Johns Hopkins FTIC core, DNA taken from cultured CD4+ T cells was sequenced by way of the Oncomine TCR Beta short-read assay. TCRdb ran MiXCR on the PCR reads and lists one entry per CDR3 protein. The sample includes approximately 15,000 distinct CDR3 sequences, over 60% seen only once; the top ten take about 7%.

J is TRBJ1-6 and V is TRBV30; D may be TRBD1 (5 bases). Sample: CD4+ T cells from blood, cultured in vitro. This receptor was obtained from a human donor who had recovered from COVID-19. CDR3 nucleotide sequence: TGTGCCTGGCAGGGCAACCAGTCACCCCTCCACTTT. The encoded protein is CAWQGNQSPLHF.